This TCR beta chain was identified during a study of T cells in Graves' hyperthyroidism and ophthalmopathy. RNA transcripts provided the source from which TCR beta CDR3 regions were amplified. The HTBI primer set served for first-round RT-PCR of the TCR CDR3. TCRdb reprocessed the multiplex PCR reads with MiXCR, giving one entry per CDR3 protein. The repertoire holds 250,000 to 300,000 distinct CDR3 sequences, with 12% to 15% as singletons. This clonotype was seen more than once but under ten times. Material: blood. This receptor was identified in a woman aged 40-49 years with Graves' hyperthyroidism.

Here the CDR3 reads CASSFQDPKVLFF. In nucleotides, the CDR3 is TGTGCCAGCAGTTTTCAGGACCCGAAAGTCCTGTTTTTT. The V call is TRBV12-3 or TRBV12-4, the J call TRBJ1-4; no clear D. The CDR3 has 13 amino acids. Trimming stripped 3 bases from V and 14 bases from J, with 16 bases between.